This TCR beta chain was sequenced in a study of T cell responses to AZD1222 COVID-19 vaccine. Study information: Pooling of second doses given at about 4 or about 12 weeks was done. Study results and limitations: Repertoire sampling was restricted to post-peak T cell response timepoints. Two AZD1222 doses significantly raised spike-specific TCR breadth and depth over controls. Regions 160-218 and 743-854 held dominance among vaccine-associated CD4 TCRs, which spanned spike.

Using immunoSEQ multiplex PCR, the repertoire was profiled, and TCRdb retains in-frame clones only, with some absent. The sample lists about 140,000 clones, about 90% occurring once. The germline V gene encodes CDR1 SGHTA and CDR2 FQGNSA. The V end was cut by 6 bases, the J end by 2 bases, with 15 bases between. The CDR3 is 15 amino acids. Worth noting for this clone: Antigen unknown.

The sample was peripheral blood, taken on day 0 of AZD1222 vaccination. The clonotype comes from an adult in good health. This chain joins TRBV7-2 and TRBJ2-3, with D tentatively TRBD2 (7 bases). The DNA of the CDR3 is TGTGCCAGCAGGCGAGGGGGGGCGTACACAGATACGCAGTATTTT. This translates into CASRRGGAYTDTQYF.